The 11 T cell receptor beta chains presented below share a single source sample, sequenced in a study of T-cell memory formation after mild COVID-19 (dated by TCRdb to the early 2020s). The method was 5' RACE. TCRdb shows the sequencer as Illumina NovaSeq 6000. TCRdb trimmed public reads at Q25 via fastp, called clones via MiXCR and kept in-frame beta chains. Rows with a matching CDR3 protein are joined into one entry that keeps the most common DNA and genes. The sample has about 340,000 distinct CDR3 sequences on record, about an eighth of them singletons. The top ten clonotypes cover about 20% of the sample. Sequenced input: PBMCs or a T cell subset sorted from them (not recorded which). The receptors were sampled from a man younger than 35 who had mild COVID-19 (a few samples of this study predate the infection). The sample titles of this study are shuffled in the database, so cell type and time point are left out; the donor was told from shared clones.

This clonotype was recorded a few times. The chain links TRBV6-2 or TRBV6-3 to TRBJ2-1; D perhaps matches TRBD2 (5 bases). The CDR3 is made up of 14 amino acids. Germline V gene data show CDR1 as MNHEY and CDR2 as SVGEGT. Trimming pared 0 bases from V and 6 bases from J, leaving 9 bases between. DNA for the CDR3: TGTGCCAGCAGTTACTCGAGGACTGGCAATGAGCAGTTCTTC. Translated, it gives CASSYSRTGNEQFF.

The chain couples TRBV7-8 to TRBJ2-2; D possibly corresponds to TRBD2 (5 bases). The CDR3 runs to 20 residues. CDR1 is SGHVS, CDR2 FQNEAQ, per germline. Trimming took 2 bases from V and 1 from J, leaving 23 bases between them. The CDR3 spells CASSLSPSNDFAGNTGELFF. In DNA, the CDR3 is TGTGCCAGCAGCTTATCTCCGTCGAACGATTTTGCGGGGAACACCGGGGAGCTGTTTTTT.

The J gene is TRBJ2-2, the V gene TRBV7-9, with 8 bases lining up with TRBD1. Germline values: CDR1 SEHNR, CDR2 FQNEAQ (reference sequence). The CDR3 runs 14 residues. Losses at the gene ends were 7 bases for V and 7 bases for J; bases not matched to a gene: 8. Written as DNA, the CDR3 is TGTGCCAGCACCCCGGACAGGGTTCACGGGGAGCTGTTTTTT. It specifies CASTPDRVHGELFF.

V usage is TRBV2 and J usage is TRBJ1-1; the match to TRBD1 covers 9 bases. The germline gives CDR1 SNHLY, CDR2 FYNNEI. Trimming took 10 bases from V and 6 from J; bases not matched to a gene: 9. This CDR3 spans 13 amino acids. Written as DNA, the CDR3 is TGTGCCACCACCCAGGACAGGGGCCCTGAAGCTTTCTTT. Protein product: CATTQDRGPEAFF.

The CDR3 bases are TGTGCCAGCAGCTTCAGGACCAGTAGCTCCTATAATTCACCCCTCCACTTT. Amino acid sequence: CASSFRTSSSYNSPLHF. V gene TRBV7-2 combines with J gene TRBJ1-6; D unresolved. Trimming shortened V by 3 bases and J by 0 bases, and 12 bases separated the two germline ends. Germline-derived CDR1 and CDR2 are SGHTA and FQGNSA. CDR3 length: 17 residues.

The chain links TRBV15 to TRBJ1-6; perhaps TRBD1 as D (6 bases). Germline CDR1 is LNHNV and CDR2 is YYDKDF (reference sequence). The CDR3 spans 15 residues. Trimming shortened V by 3 bases and J by 7 bases, and 13 bases separated the two germline ends. The CDR3 loop reads CATSRSRQENSPLHF. As DNA, the CDR3 is TGTGCCACCAGCAGGTCCCGACAGGAAAATTCACCCCTCCACTTT. Using reference TRBV15 and TRBJ1-6 for the parts outside the CDR3, the full variable domain is DAMVIQNPRYQVTQFGKPVTLSCSQTLNHNVMYWYQQKSSQAPKLLFHYYDKDFNNEADTPDNFQSRRPNTSFCFLDIRSPGLGDTAMYLCATSRSRQENSPLHFGNGTRLTVT.

CDR3 DNA sequence: TGTGCCAGCAGTGATCCCGGAGGGGATAATGAAAAACTGTTTTTT. Translated: CASSDPGGDNEKLFF. The chain recombines TRBV6-1 with TRBJ1-4, with a possible D match to TRBD1 (5 bases). This CDR3 spans 15 amino acids. Germline CDR1 and CDR2: MNHNS and SASEGT. The V and J ends lost 3 bases and 4 bases respectively, with 12 bases between them.

The DNA for the CDR3 is TGTGCCAGCAGCTTAGTAACTAGCGGGGACCAAGAGACCCAGTACTTC. Translated: CASSLVTSGDQETQYF. The genes are TRBV7-9 and TRBJ2-5, with 10 nucleotides matching TRBD2. The CDR3 spans 16 residues. Germline CDR1 is SEHNR and CDR2 is FQNEAQ (reference sequence). The V gene end was trimmed by 1 base and the J gene end by 0 bases; junction bases not matched to a gene: 2. Looking up the rest from reference TRBV7-9 and TRBJ2-5 gives the full variable domain: DTGVSQNPRHKITKRGQNVTFRCDPISEHNRLYWYRQTLGQGPEFLTYFQNEAQLEKSRLLSDRFSAERPKGSFSTLEIQRTEQGDSAMYLCASSLVTSGDQETQYFGPGTRLLVL.

With regard to this clonotype: One end of the junction does not line up with germline, which may come from a read error. The chain uses TRBV3-1 and TRBJ1-5; D is perhaps TRBD1 (6 bases). Germline CDR1 reads LGHDT; CDR2 reads YNNKEL (reference sequence). This CDR3 spans 11 amino acids. The CDR3: CASSQGGQVIF. The CDR3 DNA follows: TGTGCCAGCAGCCAGGGGGGGCAGGTCATTTTT. Full variable domain (outside the CDR3, taken from reference TRBV3-1 and TRBJ1-5): DTAVSQTPKYLVTQMGNDKSIKCEQNLGHDTMYWYKQDSKKFLKIMFSYNNKELIINETVPNRFSPKSPDKAHLNLHINSLELGDSAVYFCASSQGGQVIFGDGTRLSIL.

The rearrangement joins TRBV9 to TRBJ2-2; perhaps D is TRBD1 or TRBD2 (5 bases each). Trimming took off 4 bases at V and 6 bases at J, with 13 bases between the two ends. Germline CDR1 SGDLS, CDR2 YYNGEE. This CDR3 region has 14 residues. The CDR3 region is CASSSGTGSGELFF. CDR3 coding DNA: TGTGCCAGCAGCTCAGGGACCGGCTCCGGGGAGCTGTTTTTT.

The V call is TRBV30, the J call TRBJ2-7; TRBD1 aligns across 9 bases. The CDR3 is 14 amino acids. Trimming at V came to 3 bases and at J to 3 bases, leaving 6 bases not matched to a gene. Germline assignment: CDR1 GTSNPN and CDR2 SVGIG (reference sequence). The CDR3 sequence: CAWSAGTGHYEQYF. The DNA of the CDR3 is TGTGCCTGGAGCGCCGGGACAGGGCACTACGAGCAGTACTTC.